This record looks at one T cell receptor beta chain sequence and its context. What it recognizes is unknown. The sample originates from a study of T cell responses to AZD1222 COVID-19 vaccine. Broader study findings: Females made up more of the donors, who were largely white British, and clonal diversity may have come out too low. Spike-spanning, vaccine-associated CD4 TCRs were dominant at 160-218 and 743-854.

Data came from immunoSEQ multiplex PCR; TCRdb stores just in-frame clones and leaves some out. The sample carries more than 120,000 clones, about 91% recorded once. Trimming pared 1 base from V and 8 bases from J, leaving 20 bases between. Germline V CDR1 and CDR2: LGHDT, YNNKEL (reference sequence). The CDR3 extends over 17 amino acids. The clonotype comes from an adult who received the AZD1222 COVID-19 vaccine. The sequences come from peripheral blood, collected 28 days after the second AZD1222 dose. The chain recombines TRBV3-1 (or the pseudogene TRBV3-2) with TRBJ1-4; D gene uncertain. This chain's CDR3 is CASSQVRTQPGREKLFF. CDR3 nucleotide sequence: TGTGCCAGCAGCCAAGTAAGAACTCAACCGGGAAGGGAAAAACTGTTTTTT.